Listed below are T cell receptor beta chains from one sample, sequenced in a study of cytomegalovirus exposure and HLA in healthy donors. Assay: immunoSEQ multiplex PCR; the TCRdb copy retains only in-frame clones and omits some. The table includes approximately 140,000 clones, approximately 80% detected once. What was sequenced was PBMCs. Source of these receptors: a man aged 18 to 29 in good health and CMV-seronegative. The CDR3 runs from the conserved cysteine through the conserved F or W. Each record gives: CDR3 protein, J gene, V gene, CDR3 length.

CDR3: CASSRDRATYNSPLHF; J: TRBJ1-6; V: TRBV18; length: 16
CDR3: CASSQQGVEKLFF; J: TRBJ1-4; V: TRBV14; length: 13
CDR3: CASHKNGGTLGETQYF; J: TRBJ2-5; V: TRBV5-6; length: 16
CDR3: CASSPRSSLSGNTIYF; J: TRBJ1-3; V: TRBV5-4; length: 16
CDR3: CASSYRGDSSSYEQYF; J: -; V: TRBV7-8; length: 16
CDR3: CSVEDLEGQGAWEQYF; J: TRBJ2-5; V: TRBV29-1; length: 16
CDR3: CASSLLQGTNNEQFF; J: TRBJ2-1; V: TRBV11-1; length: 15
CDR3: CASSVTSGTGREKLFF; J: TRBJ1-4; V: TRBV9; length: 16
CDR3: CASSLRQTSTNEKLFF; J: TRBJ1-4; V: TRBV7-9; length: 16
CDR3: CASRPGGLAKNIQYF; J: TRBJ2-4; V: TRBV18; length: 15
CDR3: CASSPTGGYEKLFF; J: TRBJ1-4; V: TRBV6-1; length: 14
CDR3: CASLRGPNTGELFF; J: TRBJ2-2; V: TRBV19; length: 14
CDR3: CASSLSGRAYGYTF; J: TRBJ1-2; V: TRBV27; length: 14
CDR3: CASSTGLAEADTQYF; J: TRBJ2-3; V: TRBV9; length: 15
CDR3: CASSSLDYEQFF; J: TRBJ2-1; V: TRBV18; length: 12
CDR3: CATSPGASYNEQFF; J: TRBJ2-1; V: TRBV15; length: 14
CDR3: CASGGSGTNTGELFF; J: TRBJ2-2; V: TRBV10-1; length: 15
CDR3: CRDSSYEQYF; J: TRBJ2-7; V: TRBV20-1; length: 10
CDR3: CASSLAKASGRENTGELFF; J: TRBJ2-2; V: TRBV7-6; length: 19
CDR3: CASSLSGGSTDTQYF; J: TRBJ2-3; V: TRBV7-3; length: 15
CDR3: CASTTGLGGYTF; J: TRBJ1-2; V: TRBV27; length: 12
CDR3: CASSLRRVRANEKLFF; J: TRBJ1-4; V: TRBV5-1; length: 16
CDR3: CASSQEDRPQETQYF; J: TRBJ2-5; V: TRBV4-1; length: 15
CDR3: CASSGRVTSTDTQYF; J: TRBJ2-3; V: TRBV25-1; length: 15
CDR3: CSAERRSGSTDTQYF; J: TRBJ2-3; V: TRBV29-1; length: 15
CDR3: CATSRGSGRASNEQFF; J: TRBJ2-1; V: TRBV15; length: 16
CDR3: CAWKTGEGRNEQYF; J: TRBJ2-7; V: TRBV30; length: 14
CDR3: CASSPRPASGRRADTQYF; J: TRBJ2-3; V: TRBV18; length: 18
CDR3: CATSRAQGSGGYTF; J: TRBJ1-2; V: TRBV15; length: 14
CDR3: CASRRTAPLGGYTF; J: TRBJ1-2; V: TRBV27; length: 14
CDR3: CASSLPGMVLAEKLFF; J: TRBJ1-4; V: TRBV7-2; length: 16
CDR3: CASSVLQGSPYEQYF; J: TRBJ2-7; V: TRBV6-1; length: 15